These 27 T cell receptor beta chains were sequenced from one sample in a study of post-analysis software for immune sequencing data. For these receptors, no antigen is known. Notes on the study in general: With TRBV5-6, TRBV5-1 and TRBV20-1 included, 4 to 6 TRBV segments were more frequent in patients than in controls.

Libraries were made from TCR beta cDNA, and they carried unique molecular identifiers. TCRdb re-analysed the PCR reads in MiXCR, keeping a single row per CDR3 protein. The sample gives 600,000 to 750,000 distinct CDR3 sequences, about 60% of which show up once; roughly 10% is in the top ten. Sequenced material: blood. The receptors were sampled from a girl aged 2-10 years with multiple sclerosis.

Only a few counts were recorded for this clonotype. The chain recombines TRBV29-1 with TRBJ2-7; D possibly matches TRBD1 or TRBD2 (6 bases each). The J call may be in error: the DNA end matches TRBJ2-5 better. Germline V gene sequence: CDR1 SQVTM, CDR2 ANQGSEA. The CDR3 has 12 amino acids. Written as DNA, the CDR3 is TGCAGCGTTTCCGGGGGCCCTGAGACCCAGTACTTC. Protein sequence: CSVSGGPETQYF.

This clonotype was seen just once. The chain has TRBV12-3 or TRBV12-4 and TRBJ1-1; possibly TRBD1 for D (6 bases). V lost 6 bases, J lost 3 bases, and 11 bases lay in between. The CDR3 totals 13 residues. The DNA of the CDR3 is TGTGCCAGCAGGCTGGACAGTTACACTGAAGCTTTCTTT. It specifies CASRLDSYTEAFF.

The chain uses TRBV24-1 and TRBJ2-7; D is perhaps TRBD1 or TRBD2 (6 bases each). CDR1 KGHDR and CDR2 SFDVKD come from the germline V gene. The V end was cut by 4 bases, the J end by 5 bases, with 14 bases between. The CDR3 spans 14 residues. This CDR3 reads CATSELTGANEQYF. The CDR3 DNA sequence: TGTGCCACCAGTGAGTTAACGGGGGCGAACGAGCAGTACTTC.

In DNA, the CDR3 is TGTGCCAGCAGCCAAGCGGACAGGGGAAGGCTTTCTGGGGCCAACGTCCTGACTTTC. Amino acid sequence: CASSQADRGRLSGANVLTF. The J gene is TRBJ2-6, the V gene TRBV3-1, with 9 positions matching TRBD1. V was clipped by 1 base and J by 1 base; unmatched bases: 8. This CDR3 is built from 19 residues. The germline V gene has CDR1 LGHDT and CDR2 YNNKEL (reference sequence).

The V and J genes are TRBV5-1 and TRBJ2-1; 7 bases map to TRBD2. V gave up 2 bases and J gave up 4 bases; unmatched junction bases: 9. The CDR3 covers 16 residues. Germline CDR1 SGHRS, CDR2 YFSETQ. CDR3 protein: CASSFLRAGSYNEQFF. The CDR3, as DNA: TGCGCCAGCAGCTTTCTGAGAGCGGGGTCATACAATGAGCAGTTCTTC.

The rearrangement uses TRBV3-1 and TRBJ2-1, with 10 bases matching TRBD2. J gave up 8 bases and V 0 bases, and 13 bases lay outside the gene matches. CDR1 is LGHDT and CDR2 is YNNKEL in the germline V gene (reference sequence). The CDR3 totals 18 residues. CDR3 bases: TGTGCCAGCAGCCAAGAAGGAGCTAGCGGGAGTATCTTCGATGAGCAGTTCTTC. Residues: CASSQEGASGSIFDEQFF.

V and J are TRBV15 and TRBJ1-5; perhaps TRBD1 as D (6 bases). With 2 bases removed from V and 4 bases from J, the gap between germline ends came to 9 bases. The CDR3 totals 14 residues. CDR1 is LNHNV and CDR2 is YYDKDF in the germline V gene (reference sequence). CDR3 DNA: TGTGCCACCAGCAGAAGGACAGATAATCAGCCCCAGCATTTT. Its translation: CATSRRTDNQPQHF.

The chain combines TRBV5-1 with TRBJ2-7; no clear D. Germline V gives CDR1 SGHRS, CDR2 YFSETQ. The CDR3 runs 18 residues. V shed 5 bases and J shed 0 bases, with 24 bases lying between them. For the CDR3, the DNA is TGCGCCAGCAGATTTTTGCCCTCGATGGGGATCGACTCCTACGAGCAGTACTTC. It codes for CASRFLPSMGIDSYEQYF.

V usage is TRBV12-3 or TRBV12-4 and J usage is TRBJ2-5; unclear D gene. The V gene lost 5 bases and the J gene lost 1 base, with 11 bases spanning the gap. This CDR3 has 14 residues. CDR3 amino acids: CASSPQAIQETQYF. The DNA for the CDR3 is TGTGCCAGCAGTCCCCAGGCGATCCAAGAGACCCAGTACTTC.

A few counts support this clonotype. This chain connects TRBV10-3 to TRBJ1-2; TRBD1 matches at 7 bases. The CDR3 spans 14 residues. Germline loops: CDR1 ENHRY, CDR2 SYGVKD. The V and J ends lost 0 bases and 10 bases, in that order; junction bases with no gene match: 8. The DNA of the CDR3 is TGTGCCATCAGTGAGTCGTTGGAGGGGGCCCTCTACACCTTC. Protein sequence: CAISESLEGALYTF.

The V call is TRBV14, the J call TRBJ2-5; tentative D call: TRBD2 (5 bases). Germline loops: CDR1 SGHDN, CDR2 FVKESK. V shed 3 bases and J shed 0 bases, with 11 bases lying between them. The CDR3 sequence is 15 residues long. CDR3 in DNA: TGTGCCAGCAGCCAGGGAGCGATCTACCAAGAGACCCAGTACTTC. It yields the protein CASSQGAIYQETQYF.

This clonotype has more than one count but fewer than ten. The gene calls are TRBV7-2 and TRBJ1-5, with D possibly TRBD1 on 5 matching bases. The germline gives CDR1 SGHTA, CDR2 FQGNSA. This CDR3 comprises 16 residues. V was clipped by 2 bases and J by 0 bases, with 11 bases between them. CDR3 amino acids: CASSLIGANSNQPQHF. The CDR3 DNA follows: TGTGCCAGCAGCTTAATTGGGGCAAATAGCAATCAGCCCCAGCATTTT. Full variable domain (outside the CDR3, taken from reference TRBV7-2 and TRBJ1-5): GAGVSQSPSNKVTEKGKDVELRCDPISGHTALYWYRQSLGQGLEFLIYFQGNSAPDKSGLPSDRFSAERTGGSVSTLTIQRTQQEDSAVYLCASSLIGANSNQPQHFGDGTRLSIL.

This clonotype was found a few times. The chain employs TRBV6-5 and TRBJ2-3; 9 nucleotides line up with TRBD2. The germline V gene has CDR1 MNHEY and CDR2 SVGAGI. The CDR3 is 14 residues long. Trimming took 3 bases from V and 5 from J; bases not matched to a gene: 3. CDR3: CASSYETSGDTQYF. In DNA, the CDR3 is TGTGCCAGCAGTTATGAGACTAGCGGAGATACGCAGTATTTT.

The chain couples TRBV12-3 or TRBV12-4 to TRBJ2-1; 8 bases are shared with TRBD1. The V segment lost 3 bases and the J segment 8 bases; nucleotides outside the gene matches: 9. The CDR3 is 15 amino acids. CDR3 in amino acids: CASSFGADRVDEQFF. The CDR3 coding sequence is TGTGCCAGCAGTTTTGGGGCGGACAGGGTAGATGAGCAGTTCTTC.

This clonotype was picked up a small number of times. This chain joins TRBV6-5 and TRBJ1-1; 8 nucleotides line up with TRBD1. V gave up 3 bases and J gave up 6 bases; unmatched junction bases: 6. Germline CDR1 MNHEY, CDR2 SVGAGI. This CDR3 has 14 residues. The CDR3 region has the DNA TGTGCCAGCAGTTATTCGACAGGGGACGCTGAAGCTTTCTTT. This sequence encodes CASSYSTGDAEAFF.

The rearrangement links TRBV12-3 or TRBV12-4 to TRBJ1-4; D unresolved. V was clipped by 5 bases and J by 10 bases, with 11 bases between them. This CDR3 contains 12 residues. CDR3 amino acids: CASSLLSGKLFF. The CDR3, as DNA: TGTGCCAGCAGTCTCCTCAGTGGAAAACTGTTTTTT.

V is TRBV29-1 and J is TRBJ2-7; D is possibly TRBD2 (5 bases). V shed 4 bases and J shed 2 bases, with 9 bases lying between them. The CDR3 length is 12 residues. Germline V CDR1 and CDR2: SQVTM, ANQGSEA. The CDR3: CSVVSGTYEQYF. CDR3 bases: TGCAGCGTTGTGTCGGGGACCTACGAGCAGTACTTC.

This sequence joins TRBV25-1 and TRBJ2-3; TRBD2 might be the D (5 bases). CDR3 length: 15 amino acids. The V and J ends lost 1 base and 2 bases respectively, with 10 bases between them. Germline V gene sequence: CDR1 MGHDK, CDR2 SYGVNS. The CDR3 here is CASSELGGSTDTQYF. DNA for the CDR3: TGTGCCAGCAGTGAATTGGGCGGGTCCACAGATACGCAGTATTTT. Full variable domain (missing parts from reference TRBV25-1 and TRBJ2-3): EADIYQTPRYLVIGTGKKITLECSQTMGHDKMYWYQQDPGMELHLIHYSYGVNSTEKGDLSSESTVSRIRTEHFPLTLESARPSHTSQYLCASSELGGSTDTQYFGPGTRLTVL.

This clonotype was seen only once. The chain combines TRBV10-2 with TRBJ2-5, with 9 positions matching TRBD1. Per the germline V gene, CDR1 is WSHSY and CDR2 is SAAADI. The CDR3 extends over 14 amino acids. Losses at the gene ends were 6 bases for V and 4 bases for J; bases not matched to a gene: 6. CDR3 sequence reads: CASRAGQGRETQYF. As DNA, the CDR3 is TGCGCCAGCAGAGCAGGACAGGGGAGAGAGACCCAGTACTTC.

This chain uses TRBV7-3 with TRBJ2-1, with 13 bases fitting TRBD2. The CDR3 has 14 amino acids. The V and J ends lost 6 bases and 9 bases, in that order; junction bases with no gene match: 5. CDR1 SGHTA and CDR2 FQGTGA come from the germline V gene. The DNA of the CDR3 is TGTGCCAGCAGACTAGCGGGAGGGCCATCTGAGCAGTTCTTC. It codes for CASRLAGGPSEQFF.

The genes are TRBV2 and TRBJ1-2; no clear D. Trimming left V 4 bases short and J 8 bases short, with 11 bases between. Germline CDR1 is SNHLY and CDR2 is FYNNEI. The CDR3 runs to 12 residues. The CDR3 sequence: CASSGRFGGYTF. As DNA, the CDR3 is TGTGCCAGCAGTGGCAGGTTCGGCGGCTACACCTTC.

V usage is TRBV6-2 or TRBV6-3 and J usage is TRBJ2-3; 8 positions agree with TRBD1. V trimming: 6 bases; J trimming: 3 bases; junction bases outside the gene matches: 8. The CDR3 is 15 amino acids. Germline CDR1 and CDR2: MNHEY and SVGEGT. Here the CDR3 DNA reads TGTGCCAGCAGAATTGTGACAGGGGTAACAGATACGCAGTATTTT. Translating gives CASRIVTGVTDTQYF.

This clonotype was observed a handful of times. This chain links TRBV18 with TRBJ2-5; TRBD1 agrees at 8 bases. This CDR3 comprises 15 residues. The junction had 6 bases not matched to a gene; V was cut back by 5 bases and J by 1 base. Per the germline V gene, CDR1 is KGHSH and CDR2 is LQKENI. As DNA, the CDR3 is TGTGCCAGCTCAACCGAGACAGGGGCCCAAGAGACCCAGTACTTC. Its translation: CASSTETGAQETQYF.

The chain employs TRBV7-9 and TRBJ2-3, with 9 positions matching TRBD2. The CDR3 runs 16 residues. Trimming at V came to 5 bases and at J to 6 bases, leaving 12 bases not matched to a gene. CDR1 and CDR2 from the germline V gene are SEHNR and FQNEAQ (reference sequence). CDR3: CASSVRSSGKGDTQYF. CDR3 DNA sequence: TGTGCCAGCAGCGTACGGTCTAGCGGGAAGGGGGATACGCAGTATTTT.

In its sample, this clonotype was seen a few times. V and J are TRBV5-1 and TRBJ2-3; 7 nucleotides align to TRBD2. This CDR3 region has 14 residues. Trimming took 2 bases from V and 7 from J; bases not matched to a gene: 7. From germline, CDR1 is SGHRS and CDR2 YFSETQ. The CDR3, as DNA: TGCGCCAGCAGCTTTTGGCGGGAGACGTATACGCAGTATTTT. Its translation: CASSFWRETYTQYF.

The rearrangement joins TRBV7-3 to TRBJ2-1, with TRBD2 identical over 13 bases. The CDR3 sequence is 16 residues long. The ends lost 3 bases at V and 8 bases at J; junction bases unmatched: 7. CDR1 SGHTA and CDR2 FQGTGA come from the germline V gene. The CDR3, as DNA: TGTGCCAGCAGCTTGGGTGGACTAGCGGGAGTTGATGAGCAGTTCTTC. It codes for CASSLGGLAGVDEQFF.

The chain carries TRBV4-2 and TRBJ1-5, with D hard to call. The V gene's germline CDR1 is LGHNA and CDR2 YNFKEQ. This CDR3 is 16 amino acids long. Trimming cost V 0 bases and J 4 bases, with 13 bases left between them. The CDR3: CASSQDRSAANQPQHF. CDR3 in DNA: TGTGCCAGCAGCCAAGATAGGTCGGCAGCTAATCAGCCCCAGCATTTT.